What follows are 30 T cell receptor beta chains derived from one specimen sequenced in a study of blood T cell repertoires in COVID-19. Here immunoSEQ multiplex PCR was the method, and the copy in TCRdb shows in-frame clones only, minus some. The table lists 100,000 to 120,000 clones, 75% to 85% of them singletons, with approximately 16% in the top ten. Sequenced material: peripheral blood. Source of these receptors: a woman aged 55 to 70 with acute or convalescent COVID-19.

The chain has TRBV19 and TRBJ2-5; 11 positions match TRBD2. Trimming removed 5 bases from V and 3 bases from J; junction bases left unmatched: 17. Germline loops: CDR1 LNHDA, CDR2 SQIVND (reference sequence). The CDR3 extends over 19 amino acids. DNA of the CDR3: TGTGCCAGTAGTCCGTCAATCCTAGCGGGGGGTATAAAAAAAGAGACCCAGTACTTC. Translated: CASSPSILAGGIKKETQYF.

This chain connects TRBV27 to TRBJ2-5; D may be TRBD1 (6 bases). The CDR3 consists of 16 residues. CDR1 is MNHEY, CDR2 SMNVEV, per germline (reference sequence). Trimming took off 6 bases at V and 4 bases at J, with 21 bases between the two ends. The DNA for the CDR3 is TGTGCCAGCAGGCCCCCCGGGACAAATATCGGAGAGACCCAGTACTTC. This translates into CASRPPGTNIGETQYF.

The chain is built from TRBV11-3 and TRBJ1-1; D may be TRBD1 (6 bases). This CDR3 comprises 15 residues. The V gene lost 2 bases and the J gene lost 10 bases, with 20 bases spanning the gap. Germline values: CDR1 SGHNT, CDR2 YENEEA. In DNA form, the CDR3 reads TGTGCCAGCAGCTTATATGAGGAAAAGGGACAAGTAGCTTTCTTT. Its translation: CASSLYEEKGQVAFF.

The CDR3 nucleotides read TGTGCCAGCAGCTTGTTTGTCGGGGGGGCCTACAATGAGCAGTTCTTC. Translation gives CASSLFVGGAYNEQFF. The J gene is TRBJ2-1, the V gene TRBV5-8; 8 nucleotides agree with TRBD2. Germline-derived CDR1 and CDR2 are SGHTS and YDEGEE. Trimming took 1 base from V and 2 from J; bases not matched to a gene: 5. The CDR3 is 16 amino acids.

This chain links TRBV4-3 with TRBJ2-1; perhaps TRBD2 as D (6 bases). The germline gives CDR1 LGHNA, CDR2 YSLEER. The CDR3 has 15 amino acids. V was cut by 1 base and J by 4 bases, with 11 bases left in between. Here the CDR3 reads CASSQAGEAYNEQFF. The CDR3 DNA reads TGCGCCAGCAGCCAAGCGGGGGAAGCTTACAATGAGCAGTTCTTC.

This clone has a handful of counts. The chain couples TRBV15 to TRBJ2-3; 8 bases fit TRBD1. V was pared by 5 bases and J by 2 bases, with 6 bases of the junction left unmatched. Germline V lookup: CDR1 LNHNV, CDR2 YYDKDF (reference sequence). The CDR3 loop spans 15 amino acids. The CDR3 is CATSPQGGPTDTQYF. The CDR3 coding sequence is TGTGCCACCAGCCCACAGGGGGGCCCCACAGATACGCAGTATTTT.

This clone was seen a few times. V gene TRBV6-2 or TRBV6-3 combines with J gene TRBJ2-3; 7 nucleotides agree with TRBD2. The CDR3 extends over 14 amino acids. The V segment lost 0 bases and the J segment 6 bases; nucleotides outside the gene matches: 3. Germline V gene lookup returns CDR1 MNHEY and CDR2 SVGEGT. In nucleotides, the CDR3 is TGTGCCAGCAGTTACTCAGGGAGGGTGGATACGCAGTATTTT. Protein product: CASSYSGRVDTQYF.

For this clone: A far larger clone is one base from this, pointing to a likely read error. At the DNA level, this CDR3 is encoded by other sequences in the same sample as well. The chain employs TRBV24-1 and TRBJ1-3; D perhaps matches TRBD1 (6 bases). This CDR3 is 14 amino acids long. CDR1 is KGHDR and CDR2 is SFDVKD in the germline V gene. The CDR3: CANKGQFFRNTIYF. In DNA, the CDR3 is TGTGCCAACAAGGGACAATTTTTTCGAAACACAATATATTTT.

This clone was seen only a few times. The rearrangement uses TRBV4-3 and TRBJ1-1; D perhaps matches TRBD1 (6 bases). CDR1 LGHNA and CDR2 YSLEER come from the germline V gene. The germline V and J ends were trimmed by 1 base and 0 bases, with 18 bases remaining between them. The CDR3 consists of 18 residues. The CDR3: CASSQGLPADSMNTEAFF. In DNA, the CDR3 is TGCGCCAGCAGCCAAGGACTTCCAGCGGACAGCATGAACACTGAAGCTTTCTTT.

The chain combines TRBV30 with TRBJ1-1; D not certain. Per germline, CDR1 GTSNPN and CDR2 SVGIG (reference sequence). The V end lost 3 bases, the J end lost 0 bases, and 11 bases lay between the germline ends. This CDR3 has 14 residues. In DNA, the CDR3 is TGTGCCTGGAGGCAGATCGAGGTGAACACTGAAGCTTTCTTT. Its translation: CAWRQIEVNTEAFF.

The genes are TRBV21-1 and TRBJ2-7; no check of the table's D call, TRBD1, against the DNA was made. TRBV21-1 represents a pseudogene. The CDR3 consists of 14 residues. This CDR3 reads CASSNRDRGYEQYF. CDR3 nucleotides: TGTGCCAGCAGCAACCGGGACAGGGGCTACGAGCAGTACTTC.

The chain combines TRBV3-1 (or the pseudogene TRBV3-2) with TRBJ2-2; a possible D gene is TRBD1 (5 bases). The length of the CDR3 is 14 residues. V shed 3 bases and J shed 4 bases, with 9 bases lying between them. Germline loops: CDR1 LGHDT, CDR2 YNNKEL (reference sequence). CDR3 sequence reads: CASSHVQGTGELFF. CDR3 DNA sequence: TGTGCCAGCAGCCATGTTCAGGGCACCGGGGAGCTGTTTTTT.

V and J are TRBV4-2 and TRBJ2-3; 8 nucleotides agree with TRBD2. V lost 0 bases, J lost 4 bases, and 3 bases stayed unmatched. Per the germline V gene, CDR1 is LGHNA and CDR2 is YNFKEQ. The CDR3 sequence is 15 residues long. CDR3 sequence reads: CASSQESGGADTQYF. The CDR3 DNA sequence: TGTGCCAGCAGCCAAGAATCGGGGGGGGCAGATACGCAGTATTTT.

V usage is TRBV3-1 (or the pseudogene TRBV3-2) and J usage is TRBJ2-3; D is uncertain. Per the germline V gene, CDR1 is LGHDT and CDR2 is YNNKEL (reference sequence). The CDR3 extends over 12 amino acids. V was shortened by 1 base and J by 6 bases, with 5 bases between the two germline ends. CDR3 nucleotide sequence: TGTGCCAGCAGCCAAGTGGAGGATACGCAGTATTTT. Translated, it gives CASSQVEDTQYF.

This clone appeared a few times. The genes are TRBV7-7 and TRBJ2-7; D is possibly TRBD1 (6 bases). This CDR3 has 16 amino acids. Germline V lookup: CDR1 SSHAT, CDR2 FNYEAQ (reference sequence). CDR3 loop: CARPMQLPGHRYEQYF. The CDR3 bases are TGTGCTAGACCCATGCAGCTTCCGGGACATCGTTACGAGCAGTACTTC.

The rearrangement uses TRBV11-2 and TRBJ1-2, with unresolved D. There are 13 residues in the CDR3. Germline V lookup: CDR1 SGHAT, CDR2 FQNNGV. Trimming stripped 4 bases from V and 3 bases from J, with 9 bases between. The CDR3 spells CASSYDLDYGYTF. CDR3 coding DNA: TGTGCCAGCAGCTACGACTTAGACTATGGCTACACCTTC.

The chain combines TRBV7-2 with TRBJ1-2; D gene unclear. CDR3 size: 11 residues. In germline, CDR1 is SGHTA, CDR2 FQGNSA. Trimming stripped 4 bases from V and 4 bases from J, with 4 bases between. CDR3 nucleotide sequence: TGTGCCAGCAGCTCCTTCTATGGCTACACCTTC. Translated: CASSSFYGYTF. The full variable domain, in which reference TRBV7-2 and TRBJ1-2 provide the parts outside the CDR3, is GAGVSQSPSNKVTEKGKDVELRCDPISGHTALYWYRQSLGQGLEFLIYFQGNSAPDKSGLPSDRFSAERTGGSVSTLTIQRTQQEDSAVYLCASSSFYGYTFGSGTRLTVV.

The chain recombines TRBV2 with TRBJ1-3; D remains unclear. This CDR3 has 16 amino acids. V was trimmed by 0 bases and J by 2 bases, leaving 11 bases between them. Germline CDR1 SNHLY, CDR2 FYNNEI. CDR3 region: CASSEAWASPGNTIYF. The CDR3 region has the DNA TGTGCCAGCAGTGAAGCGTGGGCCTCCCCTGGAAACACCATATATTTT.

The CDR3 protein is CASSYGQISEKLFF. Here the CDR3 DNA reads TGTGCCAGCAGTTATGGGCAGATTTCTGAAAAACTGTTTTTT. The chain couples TRBV6-6 to TRBJ1-4; D is ambiguous. V lost 3 bases and J 7 bases, leaving 12 bases between the germline ends. In germline, CDR1 is MNHNY, CDR2 SVGAGI (reference sequence). The CDR3 extends over 14 amino acids.

The gene calls are TRBV11-3 and TRBJ2-1; D is ambiguous. The V end was cut by 2 bases, the J end by 8 bases, with 7 bases between. This CDR3 has 12 amino acids. CDR1 and CDR2 from the germline V gene are SGHNT and YENEEA. The CDR3 sequence is CASSLQSDEQFF. CDR3 DNA sequence: TGTGCCAGCAGCTTACAAAGCGATGAGCAGTTCTTC.

The chain is built from TRBV28 and TRBJ1-3; a weak D match, TRBD1 (5 bases). Germline V gene sequence: CDR1 MDHEN, CDR2 SYDVKM. CDR3 length: 12 residues. V was shortened by 8 bases and J by 4 bases, with 9 bases between the two germline ends. The CDR3 sequence is CASVGGGNTIYF. DNA for the CDR3: TGTGCCAGCGTGGGGGGGGGAAACACCATATATTTT.

This chain uses TRBV6-1 with TRBJ1-1; no reliable D call. Trimming took 2 bases from V and 4 from J, leaving 11 bases between them. CDR3 length: 14 amino acids. The germline gives CDR1 MNHNS, CDR2 SASEGT. The CDR3 here is CASSELRETTEAFF. The CDR3 DNA reads as TGTGCCAGCAGTGAATTGAGGGAGACCACTGAAGCTTTCTTT.

This clone has only one observation. The chain couples TRBV19 to TRBJ1-5; 8 positions match TRBD1. The CDR3 is 14 amino acids. Per germline, CDR1 LNHDA and CDR2 SQIVND (reference sequence). The V and J ends lost 1 base and 5 bases, in that order; junction bases with no gene match: 1. The CDR3 sequence is CASSIAGGDQPQHF. As DNA, the CDR3 is TGTGCCAGTAGTATAGCAGGGGGCGATCAGCCCCAGCATTTT.

The V call is TRBV30, the J call TRBJ2-2, with D possibly being TRBD1 (8 bases). V dropped 4 bases and J dropped 7 bases, with 22 bases sitting between them. Per germline, CDR1 GTSNPN and CDR2 SVGIG (reference sequence). This CDR3 has 16 amino acids. The CDR3 loop is CAWKSTGEGKVGELFF. For the CDR3, the DNA is TGTGCCTGGAAGTCGACAGGGGAGGGTAAAGTCGGGGAGCTGTTTTTT.

The chain couples TRBV3-1 (or the pseudogene TRBV3-2) to TRBJ2-3, with TRBD2 matching 8 bases. The germline CDR1 and CDR2 sequences are LGHDT and YNNKEL (reference sequence). The CDR3 is 18 residues long. J lost 1 base, V lost 0 bases, and 9 bases had no gene match. Here the CDR3 reads CASSQEGAGGYGTDTQYF. The DNA of the CDR3 is TGTGCCAGCAGCCAAGAGGGGGCGGGGGGCTACGGCACAGATACGCAGTATTTT.

This clone was seen a handful of times. This sample includes further DNA sequences coding for the same CDR3. The CDR3 DNA reads TGTGCCAGCAGCCTCGGACAGGGTTTCTACGAGCAGTACTTC. Its translation is CASSLGQGFYEQYF. The chain joins TRBV7-9 to TRBJ2-7, with 8 bases fitting TRBD1. This CDR3 region has 14 residues. CDR1 is SEHNR, CDR2 FQNEAQ, per germline (reference sequence). Unmatched junction bases numbered 6, after V lost 5 bases and J lost 3 bases.

The V call is TRBV3-1 (or the pseudogene TRBV3-2), the J call TRBJ2-7; the D gene is possibly TRBD1 (7 bases). Germline-derived CDR1 and CDR2 are LGHDT and YNNKEL (reference sequence). V was clipped by 7 bases and J by 3 bases, with 13 bases between them. This CDR3 spans 13 amino acids. For the CDR3, the DNA is TGTGCCAGCACGCGCCAGGGGGGCTACGAGCAGTACTTC. The encoded protein is CASTRQGGYEQYF.

The chain uses TRBV7-2 and TRBJ2-7; 9 nucleotides match TRBD2. The V gene's germline CDR1 is SGHTA and CDR2 FQGNSA. The CDR3 has 12 amino acids. Losses at the gene ends were 8 bases for V and 4 bases for J; bases not matched to a gene: 3. The CDR3 DNA is TGTGCCAGCTCAGGACTAGCGTACGAGCAGTACTTC. Residues: CASSGLAYEQYF.

V and J are TRBV30 and TRBJ1-5, with D possibly matching TRBD1 (5 bases). With 8 bases removed from V and 3 bases from J, the gap between germline ends came to 14 bases. There are 13 residues in the CDR3. CDR1 and CDR2 (germline): GTSNPN, SVGIG (reference sequence). Written as DNA, the CDR3 is TGTGCCGAATCTAAAGGGGACAATCAGCCCCAGCATTTT. It yields the protein CAESKGDNQPQHF. Full variable domain (outside the CDR3, taken from reference TRBV30 and TRBJ1-5): SQTIHQWPATLVQPVGSPLSLECTVEGTSNPNLYWYRQAAGRGLQLLFYSVGIGQISSEVPQNLSASRPQDRQFILSSKKLLLSDSGFYLCAESKGDNQPQHFGDGTRLSIL.

V is TRBV7-2 and J is TRBJ1-2, with D maybe TRBD1 (6 bases). CDR3 length equals 15 residues. Trimming removed 6 bases from V and 8 bases from J, with 22 bases in between. Per germline, CDR1 SGHTA and CDR2 FQGNSA. Here the CDR3 DNA reads TGTGCCAGCAGGCCTTTTTTGCTGGGGGCGCGGGGCTACACCTTC. This sequence encodes CASRPFLLGARGYTF. The full variable domain, rest sourced from reference TRBV7-2 and TRBJ1-2, is GAGVSQSPSNKVTEKGKDVELRCDPISGHTALYWYRQSLGQGLEFLIYFQGNSAPDKSGLPSDRFSAERTGGSVSTLTIQRTQQEDSAVYLCASRPFLLGARGYTFGSGTRLTVV.